This T cell receptor beta chain was recovered during a study of shared clonotypes between healthy human individuals. About the research overall: The plates for each donor numbered three CD4 naive, three CD4 memory, two CD8 naive and one CD8 memory.

TCRdb's table, derived via immunoSEQ multiplex PCR, lists solely in-frame clones and lacks some. The sample consists of roughly 2 million clones, just under 95% of them appearing once. CD8 cells classed as naive were CD45RO-negative and positively selected for CCR7, excluding terminally differentiated effector memory CD45RA+ cells. V lost 3 bases, J lost 4 bases, and 12 bases lay in between. The CDR3 totals 15 residues. Germline V lookup: CDR1 MDHEN, CDR2 SYDVKM. This clone has only one observation. This chain links TRBV28 with TRBJ1-4; D is ambiguous. The origin of this receptor is a young man in good health. Source material: naive CD8+ T cells sorted from blood. CDR3 protein: CASSFIGSLNEKLFF. The CDR3 DNA is TGTGCCAGCAGTTTTATCGGCAGCCTTAATGAAAAACTGTTTTTT.